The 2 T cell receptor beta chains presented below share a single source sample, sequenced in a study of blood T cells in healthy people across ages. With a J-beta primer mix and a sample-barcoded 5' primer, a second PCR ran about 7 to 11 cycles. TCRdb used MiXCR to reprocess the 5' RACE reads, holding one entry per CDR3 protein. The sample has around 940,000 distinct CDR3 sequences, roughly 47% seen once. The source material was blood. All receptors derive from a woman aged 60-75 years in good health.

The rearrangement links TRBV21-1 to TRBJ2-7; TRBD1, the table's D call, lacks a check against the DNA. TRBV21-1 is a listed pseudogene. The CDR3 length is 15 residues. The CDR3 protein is CATKTPGGGDYEQYF. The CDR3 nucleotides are TGTGCTACTAAAACACCAGGGGGGGGAGACTACGAGCAGTACTTC.

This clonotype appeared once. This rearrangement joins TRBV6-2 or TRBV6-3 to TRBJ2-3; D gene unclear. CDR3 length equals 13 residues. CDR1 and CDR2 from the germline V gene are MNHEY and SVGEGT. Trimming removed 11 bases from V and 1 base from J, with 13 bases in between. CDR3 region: CAGIGWGTDTQYF. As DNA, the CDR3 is TGTGCCGGCATCGGGTGGGGCACAGATACGCAGTATTTT.